These 21 T cell receptor beta chains were all obtained from the same sample, sequenced in a study of blood T cell repertoires in COVID-19. The repertoire was sequenced with immunoSEQ multiplex PCR; TCRdb's copy has only in-frame clones and lacks some. Of some 150,000 clones in the sample, 81% were seen once. Sequenced: peripheral blood. Receptors were obtained from a woman aged 60-75 years with active or convalescent COVID-19.

This chain connects TRBV2 to TRBJ2-3; TRBD2 matches 7 bases. Germline V lookup: CDR1 SNHLY, CDR2 FYNNEI. The ends lost 11 bases at V and 2 bases at J; junction bases unmatched: 4. This CDR3 spans 12 amino acids. CDR3 nucleotides: TGTGCCGGTAAGCGGGACACAGATACGCAGTATTTT. Its protein product is CAGKRDTDTQYF.

This chain connects TRBV19 to TRBJ1-1; 7 nucleotides line up with TRBD1. Germline V gene data show CDR1 as LNHDA and CDR2 as SQIVND (reference sequence). V trimming: 8 bases; J trimming: 3 bases; junction bases outside the gene matches: 6. The CDR3 spans 13 residues. The DNA of the CDR3 is TGTGCCAGTGGTCGTACAGGGGACACTGAAGCTTTCTTT. Amino acid sequence: CASGRTGDTEAFF.

Only one count was recorded for this clone. V and J are TRBV28 and TRBJ2-3; D gene uncertain. The CDR3 is made up of 15 amino acids. Germline V gene data show CDR1 as MDHEN and CDR2 as SYDVKM. V lost 6 bases, J lost 7 bases, and 20 bases lay in between. As DNA, the CDR3 is TGTGCCAGCAGCCTGAACCCCTTAATGCAGTATACGCAGTATTTT. Amino acids: CASSLNPLMQYTQYF. The whole variable domain, filled in from reference TRBV28 and TRBJ2-3, reads DVKVTQSSRYLVKRTGEKVFLECVQDMDHENMFWYRQDPGLGLRLIYFSYDVKMKEKGDIPEGYSVSREKKERFSLILESASTNQTSMYLCASSLNPLMQYTQYFGPGTRLTVL.

V usage is TRBV6-6 and J usage is TRBJ2-7, with TRBD1 identical over 7 bases. The CDR3 has 15 amino acids. Trimming removed 7 bases from V and 2 bases from J; junction bases left unmatched: 11. Germline V gene data show CDR1 as MNHNY and CDR2 as SVGAGI (reference sequence). The CDR3 protein is CASIFSGGTTYEQYF. DNA of the CDR3: TGTGCCAGCATCTTTTCAGGGGGTACGACCTACGAGCAGTACTTC.

The chain uses TRBV19 and TRBJ2-2; TRBD1 agrees at 8 bases. CDR3 length: 16 amino acids. Germline-derived CDR1 and CDR2 are LNHDA and SQIVND (reference sequence). With 1 base clipped from V and 2 bases from J, the junction kept 3 bases outside the gene matches. The CDR3 sequence is CASSIGGTGNTGELFF. The CDR3 region has the DNA TGTGCCAGTAGTATAGGGGGGACAGGAAACACCGGGGAGCTGTTTTTT.

V usage is TRBV28 and J usage is TRBJ2-5, with 8 bases identical to TRBD1. The CDR3 extends over 15 amino acids. Germline CDR1 is MDHEN and CDR2 is SYDVKM. V was pared by 5 bases and J by 1 base, with 6 bases of the junction left unmatched. CDR3 nucleotide sequence: TGTGCCAGCAGTACCCGGACAGGGCCCCAAGAGACCCAGTACTTC. Encoded protein: CASSTRTGPQETQYF.

The chain uses TRBV5-1 and TRBJ1-2; the D gene is possibly TRBD1 (6 bases). Germline CDR1 is SGHRS and CDR2 is YFSETQ. V shed 2 bases and J shed 2 bases, with 7 bases lying between them. This CDR3 has 13 amino acids. The CDR3 DNA sequence: TGCGCCAGCAGCTTTCAGGGGAACTATGGCTACACCTTC. Translating gives CASSFQGNYGYTF.

Only a few counts were recorded for this clone. The chain employs TRBV6-2 or TRBV6-3 and TRBJ1-1; D not certain. The germline V and J ends were trimmed by 0 bases and 5 bases, with 7 bases remaining between them. There are 13 residues in the CDR3. Germline V lookup: CDR1 MNHEY, CDR2 SVGEGT. The DNA for the CDR3 is TGTGCCAGCAGTTACTCTCCCGTGACTGAAGCTTTCTTT. Amino acid sequence: CASSYSPVTEAFF.

The chain carries TRBV4-3 and TRBJ2-1, with no clear D. CDR3 length: 16 amino acids. Germline V gives CDR1 LGHNA, CDR2 YSLEER. V dropped 1 base and J dropped 0 bases, with 10 bases sitting between them. CDR3 in DNA: TGCGCCAGCAGCCAAGGGGCCGTAAGCTCCTACAATGAGCAGTTCTTC. This gives the protein CASSQGAVSSYNEQFF.

This sequence joins TRBV5-6 and TRBJ1-4; tentative D call: TRBD1 (5 bases). Looked up from germline, CDR1 is SGHDT and CDR2 is YYEEEE. The CDR3 covers 15 residues. Trimming left V 0 bases short and J 6 bases short, with 12 bases between. CDR3 sequence: CASSLEGFRDEKLFF. The CDR3 DNA reads TGTGCCAGCAGCTTGGAGGGGTTCAGGGATGAAAAACTGTTTTTT.

V usage is TRBV2 and J usage is TRBJ1-1; perhaps TRBD1 as D (5 bases). This CDR3 comprises 11 residues. V was trimmed by 7 bases and J by 7 bases, leaving 10 bases between them. Per germline, CDR1 SNHLY and CDR2 FYNNEI. Here the CDR3 reads CASMGGNEAFF. Written as DNA, the CDR3 is TGTGCCAGCATGGGGGGAAATGAAGCTTTCTTT.

V and J are TRBV28 and TRBJ1-1; D not certain. Germline V gives CDR1 MDHEN, CDR2 SYDVKM. The CDR3 runs to 12 residues. Between the trimmed V and J ends, which lost 4 bases and 4 bases, there was a span of 7 bases. The CDR3 DNA reads as TGTGCCAGCAGTTGGAGAGGCACTGAAGCTTTCTTT. Translating gives CASSWRGTEAFF.

This chain links TRBV3-1 (or the pseudogene TRBV3-2) with TRBJ2-5, with 9 bases aligning to TRBD2. Germline V lookup: CDR1 LGHDT, CDR2 YNNKEL (reference sequence). The CDR3 has 14 amino acids. Germline trimming cut 4 bases from V and 5 bases from J; bases unmatched to any gene: 5. The CDR3 protein is CASSRLAGLETQYF. As DNA, the CDR3 is TGTGCCAGCAGCCGGCTAGCGGGATTGGAGACCCAGTACTTC.

The V and J genes are TRBV7-9 and TRBJ2-3, with TRBD1 matching over 7 bases. This CDR3 region has 16 residues. Trimming at V came to 3 bases and at J to 3 bases, leaving 9 bases not matched to a gene. In germline, CDR1 is SEHNR, CDR2 FQNEAQ (reference sequence). This chain's CDR3 is CASSFRRQGSTDTQYF. The CDR3, as DNA: TGTGCCAGCAGCTTTAGGCGACAGGGTTCGACAGATACGCAGTATTTT.

This chain connects TRBV6-1 to TRBJ2-7, with D perhaps TRBD1 (5 bases). The CDR3 spans 11 residues. Germline V CDR1 and CDR2: MNHNS, SASEGT. V was pared by 2 bases and J by 9 bases, with 8 bases between. This CDR3 reads CASSEWGGQYV. CDR3 sequence (DNA): TGTGCCAGCAGTGAATGGGGCGGGCAGTACGTC.

The chain carries TRBV2 and TRBJ2-3; 8 nucleotides line up with TRBD2. The CDR3 has 17 amino acids. Germline CDR1 is SNHLY and CDR2 is FYNNEI. Trimming cost V 6 bases and J 5 bases; bases outside gene matches: 16. The CDR3 sequence is CASSRGGARLGGDTQYF. The CDR3 DNA reads TGTGCCAGCAGCCGGGGGGGGGCGAGGCTCGGAGGAGATACGCAGTATTTT.

The rearrangement links TRBV5-1 to TRBJ2-5; 9 bases are shared with TRBD2. The germline V gene encodes CDR1 SGHRS and CDR2 YFSETQ. CDR3 length: 15 amino acids. V shed 4 bases and J 4 bases; nucleotides not matched to a gene: 8. The CDR3 sequence: CASSTLAGSRETQYF. CDR3 DNA sequence: TGCGCCAGCAGCACCCTAGCGGGATCACGAGAGACCCAGTACTTC.

This chain links TRBV6-5 with TRBJ2-7; the D gene is possibly TRBD2 (5 bases). The CDR3 sequence is 15 residues long. Germline V CDR1 and CDR2: MNHEY, SVGAGI. Trimming cost V 7 bases and J 4 bases, with 20 bases left between them. Here the CDR3 reads CASTPALAFPYEQYF. Here the CDR3 DNA reads TGTGCCAGCACCCCAGCCCTAGCCTTCCCGTACGAGCAGTACTTC.

The chain links TRBV7-2 to TRBJ1-1; possible D gene TRBD1, 5 bases. Trimming took off 3 bases at V and 2 bases at J, with 13 bases between the two ends. Looked up from germline, CDR1 is SGHTA and CDR2 is FQGNSA. The CDR3 totals 15 residues. CDR3 sequence reads: CASSFRVGLNTEAFF. The CDR3, as DNA: TGTGCCAGCAGCTTCAGGGTGGGGCTTAACACTGAAGCTTTCTTT. Combining the CDR3 with reference TRBV7-2 and TRBJ1-1 gives the whole variable domain GAGVSQSPSNKVTEKGKDVELRCDPISGHTALYWYRQSLGQGLEFLIYFQGNSAPDKSGLPSDRFSAERTGGSVSTLTIQRTQQEDSAVYLCASSFRVGLNTEAFFGQGTRLTVV.

The V gene is TRBV21-1, the J gene TRBJ1-1; whether TRBD1, the table's D call, matches the DNA was not checked. TRBV21-1 is described as a pseudogene. The CDR3 extends over 14 amino acids. CDR3 sequence: CASVRDRANTEAFF. The CDR3 DNA reads TGTGCCAGCGTCCGGGACAGGGCGAACACTGAAGCTTTCTTT.

This CDR3 is CSAGGRGKGNEQFF. CDR3 nucleotides: TGCAGCGCTGGGGGACGGGGGAAGGGCAATGAGCAGTTCTTC. The rearrangement uses TRBV29-1 and TRBJ2-1, with D possibly being TRBD2 (6 bases). The germline CDR1 and CDR2 sequences are SQVTM and ANQGSEA. V was cut by 7 bases and J by 6 bases, with 19 bases left in between. CDR3 length: 14 amino acids.